This T cell receptor (beta chain) was documented in a study of blood T cell repertoires in COVID-19. Study in general: The United States, Italy and Spain supplied acute and convalescent COVID-19 samples.

Germline V gene lookup returns CDR1 SGHTA and CDR2 FQGTGA. This CDR3 is built from 13 residues. In the case of this clone: One junction end disagrees with the germline gene, perhaps due to a read error.

In the source study's methods: By means of reference gene primer amplification, nucleated cell counts were estimated. Sequencing used immunoSEQ multiplex PCR; TCRdb keeps in-frame clones, though not all of them. The V and J calls and the clone size are those of that table, but D and trimming were determined from the DNA. The data hold about 260,000 clones, with approximately 88% observed a single time. J is TRBJ2-1 and V is TRBV7-3; maybe TRBD1 (6 bases). Source material: peripheral blood. The TCR was taken from a woman in her 70s with COVID-19, enrolled during active disease. The CDR3 protein is CASSLKWDNEQFF. CDR3 DNA sequence: TGTGCCAGCAGCTTAAAATGGGACAACGAGCAGTTCTTC.